This is a list of T cell receptor beta chains from one sample in a study of metastatic and nonmetastatic thyroid tumors. TCRdb re-clonotyped the PCR reads via MiXCR. The sample has roughly 42,000 clones; approximately 20% are singletons. Sample: tumor tissue. The receptor set was obtained from a female donor with papillary thyroid cancer or a benign thyroid nodule (not recorded which). Some clones in this sample may be carry-over from other donors' samples. The CDR3 runs from the conserved cysteine through the conserved F or W. The D gene is left open where the match is weak. Not every row has a clone size; where given, it reads once, few, many or a size class.

TGCAGTGCCGCCTCGGCGAGCGGGGAATCCTACGAGCAGTACTTC	CSAASASGESYEQYF	TRBD2	TRBV20-1	TRBJ2-7	many
TGCAGTGCTAGGTCCGGACAGGGGAACTATGGCTACACCTTC	CSARSGQGNYGYTF	TRBD1	TRBV20-1	TRBJ1-2	.
TGTGCCAGAAGTTTATCTCTTTACAGTCAGCTCGGCTACACCTTC	CARSLSLYSQLGYTF	.	TRBV27	TRBJ1-2	.
TGTGCCAGCATGAGCAACTCCTACGAGCAGTACTTC	CASMSNSYEQYF	.	TRBV27	TRBJ2-7	many
TGTGCCAGCAGGATGAGAGGAAAGCAGTACTTC	CASRMRGKQYF	.	TRBV5-6	TRBJ2-7	many
TGTGCCAGCTCACCGGGGTCCTCCTACGAGCAGTACTTC	CASSPGSSYEQYF	.	TRBV18	TRBJ2-7	many
TGCGCCAGCAAACCCAACATGGCCAAAAACATTCAGTACTTC	CASKPNMAKNIQYF	.	TRBV4-1	TRBJ2-4	.
TGTGCCAGCAGCACCCGAGCGGGGGGACCATACGAGCAGTACTTC	CASSTRAGGPYEQYF	TRBD2	TRBV7-2	TRBJ2-7	many
TGTGCCAGCTCACCACCTGGCAGCTACTATGGCTACACCTTC	CASSPPGSYYGYTF	.	TRBV18	TRBJ1-2	many
TGTGCCAGCAGCTTAGCGCGTCTTGGGACAGGGGAGACCCAGTACTTC	CASSLARLGTGETQYF	TRBD1	TRBV7-9	TRBJ2-5	many
TGTGCCAGCAGTTTATGGGAAACCCTCTTCGGTGAAAAACTGTTTTTT	CASSLWETLFGEKLFF	.	TRBV28	TRBJ1-4	many
TGCAGTGCTAGAGTCGGGTTGCACACCGGGGAGCTGTTTTTT	CSARVGLHTGELFF	.	TRBV20-1	TRBJ2-2	many
TGCAGTGCCCTTAGGGGACAGGGTACTCAGCCCCAGCATTTT	CSALRGQGTQPQHF	TRBD1	TRBV20-1	TRBJ1-5	many
TGTGCCAGCAGCTTAGCAGGAGAGTACTTCTACAATGAGCAGTTCTTC	CASSLAGEYFYNEQFF	.	TRBV7-2	TRBJ2-1	.
TGTGCCAGCAGCGTAGCAGGGGGCAATGAGCAGTTCTTC	CASSVAGGNEQFF	TRBD1	TRBV9	TRBJ2-1	many
TGTGCCATCAGTGAGTCCAAGGGGGCCTACGAGCAGTACTTC	CAISESKGAYEQYF	.	TRBV10-3	TRBJ2-7	few
TGCAGTGCTAGAGACCCGACTAGCGGACGAGAGACCCAGTACTTC	CSARDPTSGRETQYF	TRBD2	TRBV20-1	TRBJ2-5	.
TGTGCCAGCAGTAGGCAGCGAAGCTCCTACGAGCAGTACTTC	CASSRQRSSYEQYF	.	TRBV2	TRBJ2-7	many
TGCAGTGCTTCCCGCGGACTAGCGGGGGGATTTGGGGCCAACGTCCTGACTTTC	CSASRGLAGGFGANVLTF	TRBD2	TRBV20-1	TRBJ2-6	many
TGCAGCGTTGCGGGGAGACAGGGTGCGAACGAGCAGTACTTC	CSVAGRQGANEQYF	TRBD1	TRBV29-1	TRBJ2-7	many
TGCGCCAGCAGCCAGCGACAGGGCTCCTACGAGCAGTACTTC	CASSQRQGSYEQYF	TRBD1	TRBV4-3	TRBJ2-7	many
TGCGCCAGCAGACGGAAGGGGGGAACGGACACTGAAGCTTTCTTT	CASRRKGGTDTEAFF	.	TRBV5-1	TRBJ1-1	many
TGTGCCAGCAGCTTAGGGCGTCGCGAGCAGTTCTTC	CASSLGRREQFF	.	TRBV7-9	TRBJ2-1	many
TGTGCCAGCAGTTCTATAGCGGGGGGGGGGGATGAGCAGTTCTTC	CASSSIAGGGDEQFF	TRBD2	TRBV28	TRBJ2-1	many
TGTGCCAGCAGCTTAATTGGGGGACAGTCCTACAATGAGCAGTTCTTC	CASSLIGGQSYNEQFF	TRBD1	TRBV11-1	TRBJ2-1	few
TGTGCCGGCAGTGACGAAAAGTACAATGAGCAGTTCTTC	CAGSDEKYNEQFF	.	TRBV2	TRBJ2-1	few
TGTGCCAGCAGCCGCAAGGGCAGGGGGCGAGAAACTGAAGCTTTCTTT	CASSRKGRGRETEAFF	TRBD1	TRBV7-3	TRBJ1-1	many
TGTGCCAGCAGTTACGAGGGGGATGAAGAACTGTTTTTT	CASSYEGDEELFF	.	TRBV6-2/TRBV6-3	TRBJ1-4	.
TGTGCCAGCATTCCCGGGGGGGGGAACACCGGGGAGCTGTTTTTT	CASIPGGGNTGELFF	TRBD2	TRBV11-2	TRBJ2-2	many
TGTGCCAGCAGTGGGGATCGGGGTTCGTCGGAGACCCAGTACTTC	CASSGDRGSSETQYF	.	TRBV25-1	TRBJ2-5	.
TGTGCCAGCAGTGACTCCCCAGGAGTGGGGTTCACAGATACGCAGTATTTT	CASSDSPGVGFTDTQYF	.	TRBV6-4	TRBJ2-3	.
TGTGCCAGCAGTTTATTAGAGGGAGGGCAGGCCAAAAACATTCAGTACTTC	CASSLLEGGQAKNIQYF	TRBD2	TRBV12-3/TRBV12-4	TRBJ2-4	few
TGTGCCAGCAGTTTCCTGGAGGCGGACAGGGGAGATAGCAGTCAGCCCCAGCATTTT	CASSFLEADRGDSSQPQHF	TRBD1	TRBV12-3/TRBV12-4	TRBJ1-5	.
TGTGCCAGCAGCTCAGGAAGGGGGGCGGTCTATGGCTACACCTTC	CASSSGRGAVYGYTF	.	TRBV7-9	TRBJ1-2	.